Following are 10 T cell receptor beta chains from one sample sequenced in a study of blood T cell repertoires in COVID-19. Only in-frame clones appear in the TCRdb table, and some are missing; sequencing was by immunoSEQ multiplex PCR. The sample records 83,000 or so clones, about 87% being singletons. The sample consisted of peripheral blood. The receptors originated from a man at least 80 years old with active or convalescent COVID-19.

V gene TRBV25-1 combines with J gene TRBJ1-2, with 7 bases identical to TRBD1. The CDR3 extends over 14 amino acids. The J segment lost 14 bases and the V segment lost 8 bases, leaving 20 bases of the junction unmatched. The V gene's germline CDR1 is MGHDK and CDR2 SYGVNS. The CDR3 nucleotides read TGTGCCAGCGCAAGAGAGGGGACAGCGCGCCCGTTGACCTTC. It specifies CASAREGTARPLTF.

In its sample, this clone was seen a few times. V is TRBV5-4 and J is TRBJ2-2; a weak D match, TRBD1 (6 bases). This CDR3 contains 15 residues. V lost 0 bases and J lost 4, with 10 bases in between. The germline CDR1 and CDR2 sequences are SGHNT and YYREEE (reference sequence). CDR3 sequence reads: CASSLVQGATGELFF. The DNA of the CDR3 is TGTGCCAGCAGCTTGGTACAGGGTGCCACCGGGGAGCTGTTTTTT.

This chain joins TRBV21-1 and TRBJ1-3; the D call in the table, TRBD1, was not verified against the DNA. TRBV21-1 is given as a pseudogene. CDR3 length: 18 residues. The CDR3 spells CASSYRERQGLRGNTIYF. DNA of the CDR3: TGTGCCAGCAGCTATCGGGAAAGACAGGGGTTAAGAGGAAACACCATATATTTT.

The genes are TRBV10-3 and TRBJ1-3; D is undetermined. CDR1 and CDR2 (germline): ENHRY, SYGVKD. The germline V and J ends were trimmed by 6 bases and 0 bases, with 6 bases remaining between them. The CDR3 has 13 amino acids. CDR3 DNA: TGTGCCATCAGAGACACCTCTGGAAACACCATATATTTT. It yields the protein CAIRDTSGNTIYF.

The chain couples TRBV7-2 to TRBJ1-2; no clear D. Germline V lookup: CDR1 SGHTA, CDR2 FQGNSA. V lost 0 bases to trimming and J lost 2 bases, with 4 bases between them. The CDR3 is 13 residues long. CDR3 nucleotide sequence: TGTGCCAGCAGCTTAGCGGGCAACTATGGCTACACCTTC. Translating gives CASSLAGNYGYTF.

This chain links TRBV5-1 with TRBJ2-1; TRBD2 aligns across 8 bases. From germline, CDR1 is SGHRS and CDR2 YFSETQ. This CDR3 region has 14 residues. The ends lost 3 bases at V and 8 bases at J; junction bases unmatched: 7. The DNA for the CDR3 is TGCGCCAGCAGCTGGTCGACTAGCGACGATGAGCAGTTCTTC. It specifies CASSWSTSDDEQFF.

The chain joins TRBV27 to TRBJ2-6; D not certain. CDR3 length equals 15 residues. With 5 bases removed from V and 0 bases from J, the gap between germline ends came to 8 bases. Germline CDR1 MNHEY, CDR2 SMNVEV (reference sequence). The CDR3 sequence: CASSPYSSGANVLTF. CDR3 sequence (DNA): TGTGCCAGCAGTCCCTACTCCTCTGGGGCCAACGTCCTGACTTTC.

The chain combines TRBV11-2 with TRBJ2-1; D may be TRBD2 (7 bases). CDR3 length equals 18 residues. The V and J ends lost 2 bases and 2 bases respectively, with 19 bases between them. Germline CDR1 SGHAT, CDR2 FQNNGV. This chain's CDR3 is CASSLLSGGPRTYNEQFF. CDR3 DNA: TGTGCCAGCAGCTTACTGTCCGGGGGGCCCAGGACCTACAATGAGCAGTTCTTC.

This rearrangement joins TRBV15 to TRBJ2-6; D is ambiguous. Germline V gives CDR1 LNHNV, CDR2 YYDKDF (reference sequence). The length of the CDR3 is 17 residues. V lost 0 bases and J 0 bases, leaving 9 bases between the germline ends. CDR3 sequence: CATSRDVPVSGANVLTF. In nucleotides, the CDR3 is TGTGCCACCAGCAGAGATGTGCCGGTCTCTGGGGCCAACGTCCTGACTTTC.

This chain connects TRBV5-1 to TRBJ2-2, with 8 positions matching TRBD2. J lost 3 bases, V lost 0 bases, and 1 base had no gene match. CDR1 and CDR2 from the germline V gene are SGHRS and YFSETQ. The CDR3 totals 15 residues. CDR3 protein: CASSLDGGDTGELFF. In DNA, the CDR3 is TGCGCCAGCAGCTTGGACGGGGGGGACACCGGGGAGCTGTTTTTT. Together with reference TRBV5-1 and TRBJ2-2, the CDR3 gives the full variable domain: KAGVTQTPRYLIKTRGQQVTLSCSPISGHRSVSWYQQTPGQGLQFLFEYFSETQRNKGNFPGRFSGRQFSNSRSEMNVSTLELGDSALYLCASSLDGGDTGELFFGEGSRLTVL.